This T cell receptor beta chain is drawn from a study of T cell repertoires in cytomegalovirus infection. Study details: An indication of both CMV infection and matching HLA type came from public TCR beta signatures.

TCRdb re-called the reads with MiXCR, one entry per CDR3 protein. This sample has some 800,000 distinct CDR3 sequences; 25% to 30% occur once, and the top ten carry approximately 14%. Details on this clonotype: The target antigen is unknown. The junction shows a germline mismatch at one end, possibly a read error.

The CDR3 consists of 14 residues. Per the germline V gene, CDR1 is SEHNR and CDR2 is FQNEAQ (reference sequence). The study's findings and limits: CMV-specific TCR beta clonotypes restricted by HLA-C were the ones dominating the ex vivo response. Adding up the frequency of public TCR beta families identified people who carried CMV plus the relevant HLA.

The chain recombines TRBV7-9 with TRBJ2-1, with 9 bases that match TRBD1. The clonotype was recovered from a human donor in good health (CMV status not recorded). Some clones in this sample may be carry-over from other donors' samples. Sequencing was performed on cultured CD8+ T cells from PBMCs, taken from culture after CMV antigen stimulation. The CDR3 here is CTSSPLGTGHEQFF. The CDR3 nucleotides read TGTACCAGCAGCCCCCTCGGGACAGGGCATGAGCAGTTCTTC.